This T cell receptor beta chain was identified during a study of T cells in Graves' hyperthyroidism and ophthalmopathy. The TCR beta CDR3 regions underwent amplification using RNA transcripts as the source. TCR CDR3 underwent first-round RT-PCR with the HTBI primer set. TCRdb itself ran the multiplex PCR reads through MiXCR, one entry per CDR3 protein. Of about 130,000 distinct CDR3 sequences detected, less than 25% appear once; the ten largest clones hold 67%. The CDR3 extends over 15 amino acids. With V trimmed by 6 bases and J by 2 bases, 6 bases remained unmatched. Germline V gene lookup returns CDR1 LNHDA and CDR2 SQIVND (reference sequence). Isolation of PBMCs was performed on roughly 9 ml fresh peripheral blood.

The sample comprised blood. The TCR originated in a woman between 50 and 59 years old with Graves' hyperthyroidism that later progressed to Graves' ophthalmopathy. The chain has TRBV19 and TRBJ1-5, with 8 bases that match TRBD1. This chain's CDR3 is CASRPGTGGNQPQHF. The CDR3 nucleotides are TGTGCCAGTAGGCCCGGGACAGGCGGCAATCAGCCCCAGCATTTT. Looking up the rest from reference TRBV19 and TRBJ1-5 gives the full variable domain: DGGITQSPKYLFRKEGQNVTLSCEQNLNHDAMYWYRQDPGQGLRLIYYSQIVNDFQKGDIAEGYSVSREKKESFPLTVTSAQKNPTAFYLCASRPGTGGNQPQHFGDGTRLSIL.